The 20 T cell receptor beta chains given below trace back to one sample, sequenced in a study of blood T cell repertoires in COVID-19. Clones were sequenced by immunoSEQ multiplex PCR, and TCRdb holds only the in-frame ones, with some missing. The sample records around 160,000 clones, roughly 79% being singletons. Sequenced input: peripheral blood. Every receptor here comes from a human donor with acute or convalescent COVID-19. The donor label of this sample is uncertain.

This clone was found a few times. The DNA of the CDR3 is TGTGCCAGCAGTTCGGACCCTAGGGGAATAACTTTCTTT. It is translated as CASSSDPRGITFF. The chain has TRBV6-2 or TRBV6-3 and TRBJ1-1, with D possibly being TRBD1 (5 bases). The V gene's germline CDR1 is MNHEY and CDR2 SVGEGT. The CDR3 contains 13 residues. V was pared by 4 bases and J by 12 bases, with 18 bases between.

This chain connects TRBV2 to TRBJ1-2; 7 nucleotides agree with TRBD1. The germline V gene has CDR1 SNHLY and CDR2 FYNNEI. Unmatched junction bases numbered 4, after V lost 3 bases and J lost 0 bases. This CDR3 comprises 15 residues. The CDR3 DNA sequence: TGTGCCAGCAGTGAGGGGGACAGTACTAACTATGGCTACACCTTC. It translates to CASSEGDSTNYGYTF.

The V gene is TRBV15, the J gene TRBJ2-3; the D gene is possibly TRBD1 (6 bases). The germline gives CDR1 LNHNV, CDR2 YYDKDF (reference sequence). The CDR3 has 14 amino acids. V lost 1 base to trimming and J lost 6 bases, with 11 bases between them. The CDR3 loop is CATSRGTETDTQYF. Here the CDR3 DNA reads TGTGCCACCAGCAGAGGGACAGAGACGGATACGCAGTATTTT.

The sample holds one count of this clone. The chain couples TRBV4-1 to TRBJ1-2, with D possibly matching TRBD1 (5 bases). Trimming took off 0 bases at V and 8 bases at J, with 22 bases between the two ends. Looked up from germline, CDR1 is MGHRA and CDR2 is YSYEKL. CDR3 size: 17 residues. The CDR3 here is CASSQEVGAALSGGYTF. The CDR3 nucleotides are TGCGCCAGCAGCCAAGAGGTAGGGGCCGCCCTCTCCGGGGGCTACACCTTC.

This clone has just one count. J is TRBJ2-7 and V is TRBV5-1; no definite D call. The CDR3 has 15 amino acids. Looked up from germline, CDR1 is SGHRS and CDR2 is YFSETQ. V shed 3 bases and J shed 4 bases, with 17 bases lying between them. The CDR3: CASSSPTAYEYEQYF. CDR3 nucleotides: TGCGCCAGCAGCTCTCCAACAGCTTACGAGTACGAGCAGTACTTC. The full variable domain, in which reference TRBV5-1 and TRBJ2-7 provide the parts outside the CDR3, is KAGVTQTPRYLIKTRGQQVTLSCSPISGHRSVSWYQQTPGQGLQFLFEYFSETQRNKGNFPGRFSGRQFSNSRSEMNVSTLELGDSALYLCASSSPTAYEYEQYFGPGTRLTVT.

J is TRBJ1-2 and V is TRBV6-5; tentatively, D is TRBD1 (5 bases). Trimming took off 4 bases at V and 1 base at J, with 7 bases between the two ends. Per germline, CDR1 MNHEY and CDR2 SVGAGI. This CDR3 has 13 amino acids. This chain's CDR3 is CASSLTDNYGYTF. In DNA, the CDR3 is TGTGCCAGCAGTTTGACAGATAACTATGGCTACACCTTC.

The rearrangement uses TRBV3-1 (or the pseudogene TRBV3-2) and TRBJ1-1; 9 bases match TRBD1. Germline-derived CDR1 and CDR2 are LGHDT and YNNKEL (reference sequence). With V trimmed by 4 bases and J by 5 bases, 8 bases remained unmatched. There are 15 residues in the CDR3. CDR3 in amino acids: CASSRDRAVWTEAFF. The CDR3 DNA is TGTGCCAGCAGCCGGGACAGGGCTGTTTGGACTGAAGCTTTCTTT.

J is TRBJ2-2 and V is TRBV5-5; TRBD2 is a possible D gene (6 bases). CDR3 length: 16 amino acids. Trimming took off 3 bases at V and 2 bases at J, with 14 bases between the two ends. CDR1 and CDR2 (germline): SGHKS, YYEKEE (reference sequence). The CDR3 DNA follows: TGTGCCAGCAGCTCGGGACTGATCCTCAACACCGGGGAGCTGTTTTTT. It translates to CASSSGLILNTGELFF.

The V and J genes are TRBV3-1 (or the pseudogene TRBV3-2) and TRBJ2-1, with 7 bases fitting TRBD1. In germline, CDR1 is LGHDT, CDR2 YNNKEL (reference sequence). Losses at the gene ends were 5 bases for V and 2 bases for J; bases not matched to a gene: 0. The CDR3 is 13 residues long. The CDR3 sequence: CASSTGAYNEQFF. DNA of the CDR3: TGTGCCAGCAGCACAGGGGCCTACAATGAGCAGTTCTTC.

This clone occurred a few times. The chain is built from TRBV6-1 and TRBJ1-2; D gene ambiguous. Between the trimmed V and J ends, which lost 2 bases and 2 bases, there was a span of 9 bases. CDR1 and CDR2 from the germline V gene are MNHNS and SASEGT. CDR3 size: 14 residues. The CDR3 loop is CASSEITRNYGYTF. The DNA for the CDR3 is TGTGCCAGCAGTGAAATCACCCGGAACTATGGCTACACCTTC.

This clone has just a few counts. The chain employs TRBV2 and TRBJ1-5; D is possibly TRBD1 (6 bases). The CDR3 length is 15 residues. The germline V gene encodes CDR1 SNHLY and CDR2 FYNNEI. Trimming stripped 8 bases from V and 0 bases from J, with 14 bases between. For the CDR3, the DNA is TGTGCCAGCGGCCGGGACACTTATAGCAATCAGCCCCAGCATTTT. Protein product: CASGRDTYSNQPQHF.

V and J are TRBV5-1 and TRBJ1-4, with 8 bases identical to TRBD1. The CDR3 is 14 amino acids. Germline values: CDR1 SGHRS, CDR2 YFSETQ. The V gene end was trimmed by 4 bases and the J gene end by 7 bases; junction bases not matched to a gene: 6. The CDR3 coding sequence is TGCGCCAGCAGCCACGGACAGGGTACTGAAAAACTGTTTTTT. Amino acids: CASSHGQGTEKLFF.

The chain uses TRBV6-1 and TRBJ1-5, with TRBD1 as a possible D gene (5 bases). V lost 3 bases and J 6 bases, leaving 18 bases between the germline ends. The CDR3 contains 16 residues. Germline V gene data show CDR1 as MNHNS and CDR2 as SASEGT. The CDR3 region is CASSEVGLRVSQPQHF. As DNA, the CDR3 is TGTGCCAGCAGTGAGGTGGGACTTCGAGTAAGTCAGCCCCAGCATTTT.

This chain uses TRBV19 with TRBJ1-2; D possibly corresponds to TRBD1 (5 bases). The germline V gene has CDR1 LNHDA and CDR2 SQIVND (reference sequence). This CDR3 spans 15 amino acids. Trimming left V 7 bases short and J 1 base short, with 16 bases between. The CDR3 region has the DNA TGTGCCAGTAATCCCGCAGGGTACCTTAACTATGGCTACACCTTC. Translated: CASNPAGYLNYGYTF. Full variable domain (rest looked up from reference TRBV19 and TRBJ1-2): DGGITQSPKYLFRKEGQNVTLSCEQNLNHDAMYWYRQDPGQGLRLIYYSQIVNDFQKGDIAEGYSVSREKKESFPLTVTSAQKNPTAFYLCASNPAGYLNYGYTFGSGTRLTVV.

This rearrangement joins TRBV28 to TRBJ2-7; tentative D call: TRBD1 (6 bases). Trimming pared 3 bases from V and 9 bases from J, leaving 12 bases between. The CDR3 totals 12 residues. Germline CDR1 MDHEN, CDR2 SYDVKM. This CDR3 is CASSLLRGPQYF. CDR3 nucleotide sequence: TGTGCCAGCAGTTTGCTCAGGGGCCCGCAGTACTTC. Full variable domain (rest looked up from reference TRBV28 and TRBJ2-7): DVKVTQSSRYLVKRTGEKVFLECVQDMDHENMFWYRQDPGLGLRLIYFSYDVKMKEKGDIPEGYSVSREKKERFSLILESASTNQTSMYLCASSLLRGPQYFGPGTRLTVT.

This chain links TRBV3-1 (or the pseudogene TRBV3-2) with TRBJ2-2, with 12 bases that match TRBD1. Germline V CDR1 and CDR2: LGHDT, YNNKEL (reference sequence). The CDR3 loop spans 16 amino acids. The ends lost 4 bases at V and 2 bases at J; junction bases unmatched: 2. The CDR3 bases are TGTGCCAGCAGCCCGGGACAGGGGGCAAACACCGGGGAGCTGTTTTTT. Amino acid sequence: CASSPGQGANTGELFF.

The chain couples TRBV7-6 to TRBJ1-5; D gene ambiguous. The germline V gene encodes CDR1 SGHVS and CDR2 FNYEAQ. The CDR3 has 15 residues. The V end was cut by 3 bases, the J end by 1 base, with 10 bases between. This CDR3 is CASSLDGESNQPQHF. Written as DNA, the CDR3 is TGTGCCAGCAGCTTGGACGGGGAGAGCAATCAGCCCCAGCATTTT. The variable domain in full, completed from reference TRBV7-6 and TRBJ1-5, reads GAGVSQSPRYKVTKRGQDVALRCDPISGHVSLYWYRQALGQGPEFLTYFNYEAQQDKSGLPNDRFSAERPEGSISTLTIQRTEQRDSAMYRCASSLDGESNQPQHFGDGTRLSIL.

The chain links TRBV30 to TRBJ1-2; a possible D gene is TRBD1 (5 bases). CDR3 length: 15 residues. Trimming shortened V by 3 bases and J by 7 bases, and 21 bases separated the two germline ends. Germline assignment: CDR1 GTSNPN and CDR2 SVGIG (reference sequence). CDR3 sequence reads: CAWSYGGRAASGYTF. Written as DNA, the CDR3 is TGTGCCTGGAGCTACGGCGGCAGGGCTGCGAGTGGCTACACCTTC.

The rearrangement joins TRBV6-6 to TRBJ2-1; 7 bases are shared with TRBD2. From germline, CDR1 is MNHNY and CDR2 SVGAGI (reference sequence). V shed 5 bases, J shed 2 bases, and the junction held 15 bases outside the gene matches. CDR3 length: 18 amino acids. DNA for the CDR3: TGTGCCAGCAGTCAGTCCTACAGCGGGGAAAACGCCTACAATGAGCAGTTCTTC. Translation: CASSQSYSGENAYNEQFF.

Concerning this clone itself: The sample has other DNA sequences that encode this CDR3 too. The chain employs TRBV19 and TRBJ1-2, with D uncertain. CDR1 and CDR2 from the germline V gene are LNHDA and SQIVND (reference sequence). The CDR3 runs 13 residues. Trimming shortened V by 2 bases and J by 2 bases, and 6 bases separated the two germline ends. As DNA, the CDR3 is TGTGCCAGTAGTATATCGGGAAACTATGGCTACACCTTC. This encodes CASSISGNYGYTF.